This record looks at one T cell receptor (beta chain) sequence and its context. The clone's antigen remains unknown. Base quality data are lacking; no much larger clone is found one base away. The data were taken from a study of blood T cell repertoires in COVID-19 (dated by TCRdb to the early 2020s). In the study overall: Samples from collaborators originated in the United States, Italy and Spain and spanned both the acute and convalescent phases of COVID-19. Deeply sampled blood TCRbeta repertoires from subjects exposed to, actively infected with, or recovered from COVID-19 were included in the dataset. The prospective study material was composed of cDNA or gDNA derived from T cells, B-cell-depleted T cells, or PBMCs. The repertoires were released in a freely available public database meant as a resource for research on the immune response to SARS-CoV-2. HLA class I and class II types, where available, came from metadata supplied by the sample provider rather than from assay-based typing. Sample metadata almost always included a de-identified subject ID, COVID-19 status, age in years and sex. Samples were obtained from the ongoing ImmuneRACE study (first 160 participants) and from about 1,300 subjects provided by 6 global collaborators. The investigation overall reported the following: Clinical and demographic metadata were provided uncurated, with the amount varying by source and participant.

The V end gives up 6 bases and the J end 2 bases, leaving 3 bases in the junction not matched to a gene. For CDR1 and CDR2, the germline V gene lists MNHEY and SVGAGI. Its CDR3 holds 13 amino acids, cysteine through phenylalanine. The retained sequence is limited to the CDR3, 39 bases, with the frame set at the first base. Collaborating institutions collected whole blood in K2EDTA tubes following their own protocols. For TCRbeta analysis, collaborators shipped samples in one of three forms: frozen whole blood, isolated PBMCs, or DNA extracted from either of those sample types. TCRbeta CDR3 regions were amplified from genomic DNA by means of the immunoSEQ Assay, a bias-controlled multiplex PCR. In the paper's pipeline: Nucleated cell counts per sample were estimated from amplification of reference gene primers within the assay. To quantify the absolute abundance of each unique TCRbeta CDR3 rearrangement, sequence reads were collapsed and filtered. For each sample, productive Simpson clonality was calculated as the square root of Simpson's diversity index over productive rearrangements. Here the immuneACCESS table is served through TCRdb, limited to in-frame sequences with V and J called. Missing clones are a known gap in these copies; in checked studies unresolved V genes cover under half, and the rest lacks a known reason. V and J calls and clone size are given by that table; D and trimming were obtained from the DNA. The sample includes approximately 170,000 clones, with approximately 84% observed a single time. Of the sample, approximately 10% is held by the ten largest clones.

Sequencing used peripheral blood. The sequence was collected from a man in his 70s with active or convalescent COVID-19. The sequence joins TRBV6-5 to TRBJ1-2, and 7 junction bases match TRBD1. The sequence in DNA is TGTGCCAGCAGCCCGGGACAGAACTATGGCTACACCTTC. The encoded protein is CASSPGQNYGYTF.